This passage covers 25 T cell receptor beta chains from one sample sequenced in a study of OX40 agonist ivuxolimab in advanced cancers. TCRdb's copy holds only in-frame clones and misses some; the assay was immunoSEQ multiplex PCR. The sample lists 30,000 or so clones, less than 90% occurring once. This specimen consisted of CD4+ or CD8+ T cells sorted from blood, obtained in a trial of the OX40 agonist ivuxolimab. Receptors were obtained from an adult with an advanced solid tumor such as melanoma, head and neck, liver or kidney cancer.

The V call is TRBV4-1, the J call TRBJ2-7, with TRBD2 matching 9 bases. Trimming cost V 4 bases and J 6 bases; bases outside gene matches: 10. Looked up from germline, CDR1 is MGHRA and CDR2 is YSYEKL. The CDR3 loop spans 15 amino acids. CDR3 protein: CASSPPRSGSAEQYF. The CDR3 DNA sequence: TGCGCCAGCAGCCCCCCCCGTAGCGGGAGTGCCGAGCAGTACTTC.

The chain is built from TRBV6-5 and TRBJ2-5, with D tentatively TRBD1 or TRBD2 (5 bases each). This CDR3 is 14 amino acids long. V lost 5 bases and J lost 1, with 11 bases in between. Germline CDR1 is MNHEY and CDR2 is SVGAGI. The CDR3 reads CASSMGVGQETQYF. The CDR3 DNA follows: TGTGCCAGCAGTATGGGGGTGGGCCAAGAGACCCAGTACTTC.

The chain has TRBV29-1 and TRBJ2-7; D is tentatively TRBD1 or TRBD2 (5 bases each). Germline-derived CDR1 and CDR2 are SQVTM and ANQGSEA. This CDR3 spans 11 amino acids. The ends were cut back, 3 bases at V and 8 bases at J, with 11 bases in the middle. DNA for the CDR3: TGCAGCGTTGAGGGGGTGGGGCAGCAGTACTTC. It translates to CSVEGVGQQYF.

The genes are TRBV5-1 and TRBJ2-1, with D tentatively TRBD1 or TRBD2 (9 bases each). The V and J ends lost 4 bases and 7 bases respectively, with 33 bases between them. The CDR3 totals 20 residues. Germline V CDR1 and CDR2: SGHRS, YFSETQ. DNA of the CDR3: TGCGCCAGCAGCCTGGGACAGGGCCAACTAGCGGGTCCCGAGTGGAATGAGCAGTTCTTC. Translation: CASSLGQGQLAGPEWNEQFF.

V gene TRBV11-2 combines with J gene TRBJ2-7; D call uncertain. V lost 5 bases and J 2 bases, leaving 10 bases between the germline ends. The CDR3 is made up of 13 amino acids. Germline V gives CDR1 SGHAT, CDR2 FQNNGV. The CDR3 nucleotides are TGTGCCAGCAGCGGTCACCGGCCCTACGAGCAGTACTTC. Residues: CASSGHRPYEQYF.

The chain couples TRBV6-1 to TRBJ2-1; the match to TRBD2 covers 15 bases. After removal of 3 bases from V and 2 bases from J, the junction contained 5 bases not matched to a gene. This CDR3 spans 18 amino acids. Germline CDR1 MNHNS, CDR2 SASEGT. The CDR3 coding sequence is TGTGCCAGCAGTGATGGACTAGCGGGAGGGCCTCCCTACAATGAGCAGTTCTTC. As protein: CASSDGLAGGPPYNEQFF.

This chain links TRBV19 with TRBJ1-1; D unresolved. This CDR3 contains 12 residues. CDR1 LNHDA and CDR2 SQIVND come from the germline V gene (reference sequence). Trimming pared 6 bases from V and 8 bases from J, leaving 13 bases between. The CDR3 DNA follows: TGTGCCAGTAGAAGCGGACTCAGGGAAGCTTTCTTT. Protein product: CASRSGLREAFF.

The CDR3 reads CASSTPTTGYNEQFF. The CDR3 DNA is TGTGCCAGCAGCACACCGACTACCGGCTACAATGAGCAGTTCTTC. The rearrangement uses TRBV7-9 and TRBJ2-1; TRBD2 might be the D (5 bases). Per the germline V gene, CDR1 is SEHNR and CDR2 is FQNEAQ (reference sequence). V was cut by 5 bases and J by 3 bases, with 14 bases left in between. The CDR3 covers 15 residues.

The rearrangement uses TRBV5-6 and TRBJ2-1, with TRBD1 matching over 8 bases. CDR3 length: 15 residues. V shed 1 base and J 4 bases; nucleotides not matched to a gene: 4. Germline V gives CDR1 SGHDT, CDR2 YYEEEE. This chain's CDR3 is CASSLITGGYNEQFF. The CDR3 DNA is TGTGCCAGCAGCTTGATAACAGGGGGGTACAATGAGCAGTTCTTC. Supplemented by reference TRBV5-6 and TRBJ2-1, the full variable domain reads DAGVTQSPTHLIKTRGQQVTLRCSPKSGHDTVSWYQQALGQGPQFIFQYYEEEERQRGNFPDRFSGHQFPNYSSELNVNALLLGDSALYLCASSLITGGYNEQFFGPGTRLTVL.

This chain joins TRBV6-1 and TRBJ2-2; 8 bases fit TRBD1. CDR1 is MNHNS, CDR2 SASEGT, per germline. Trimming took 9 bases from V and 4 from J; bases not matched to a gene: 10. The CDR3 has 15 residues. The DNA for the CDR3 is TGTGCCAGTTATTTCAGGGGGCTGACCACCGGGGAGCTGTTTTTT. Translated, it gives CASYFRGLTTGELFF.

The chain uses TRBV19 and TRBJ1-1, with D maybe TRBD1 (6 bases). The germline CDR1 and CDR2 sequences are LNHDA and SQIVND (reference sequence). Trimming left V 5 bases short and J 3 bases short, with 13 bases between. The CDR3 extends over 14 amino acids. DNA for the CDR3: TGTGCCAGTAGTTCACAGGGTTCTGACACTGAAGCTTTCTTT. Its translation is CASSSQGSDTEAFF. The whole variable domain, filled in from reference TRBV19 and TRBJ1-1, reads DGGITQSPKYLFRKEGQNVTLSCEQNLNHDAMYWYRQDPGQGLRLIYYSQIVNDFQKGDIAEGYSVSREKKESFPLTVTSAQKNPTAFYLCASSSQGSDTEAFFGQGTRLTVV.

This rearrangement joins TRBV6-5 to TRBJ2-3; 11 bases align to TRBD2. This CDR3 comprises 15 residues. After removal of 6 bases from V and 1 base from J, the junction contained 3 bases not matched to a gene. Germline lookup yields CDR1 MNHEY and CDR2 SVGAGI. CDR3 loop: CASSRLAGRTDTQYF. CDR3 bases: TGTGCCAGCAGCCGACTAGCGGGGCGCACAGATACGCAGTATTTT.

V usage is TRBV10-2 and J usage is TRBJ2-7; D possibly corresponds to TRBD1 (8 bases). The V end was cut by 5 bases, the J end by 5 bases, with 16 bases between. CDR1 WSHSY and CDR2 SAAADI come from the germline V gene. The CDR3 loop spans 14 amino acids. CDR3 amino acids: CASSSGTGLHEQYF. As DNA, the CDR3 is TGCGCCAGCAGTAGCGGGACAGGCCTCCACGAGCAGTACTTC.

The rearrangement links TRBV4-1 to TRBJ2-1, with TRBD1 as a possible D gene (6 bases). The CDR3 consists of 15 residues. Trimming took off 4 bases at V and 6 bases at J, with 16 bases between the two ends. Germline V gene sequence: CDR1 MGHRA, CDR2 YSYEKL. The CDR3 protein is CASSPERPQGNEQFF. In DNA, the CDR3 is TGCGCCAGCAGCCCCGAGAGGCCACAGGGCAATGAGCAGTTCTTC.

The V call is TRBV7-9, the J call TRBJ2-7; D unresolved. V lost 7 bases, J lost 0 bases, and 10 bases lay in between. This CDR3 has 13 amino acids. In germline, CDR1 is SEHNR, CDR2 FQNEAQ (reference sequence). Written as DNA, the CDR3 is TGTGCCAGCACAGGACGGAGCTCCTACGAGCAGTACTTC. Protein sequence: CASTGRSSYEQYF.

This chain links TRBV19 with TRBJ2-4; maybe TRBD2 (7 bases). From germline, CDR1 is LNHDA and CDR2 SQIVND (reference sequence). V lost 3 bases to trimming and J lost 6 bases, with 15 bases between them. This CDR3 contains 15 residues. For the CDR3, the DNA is TGTGCCAGTAGTATTCGCGGGGGCCATGTAAACATTCAGTACTTC. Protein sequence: CASSIRGGHVNIQYF.

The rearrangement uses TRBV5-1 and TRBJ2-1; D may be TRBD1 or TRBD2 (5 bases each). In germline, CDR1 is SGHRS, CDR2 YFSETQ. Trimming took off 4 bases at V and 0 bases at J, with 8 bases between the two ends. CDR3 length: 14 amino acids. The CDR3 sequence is CASSRDLSYNEQFF. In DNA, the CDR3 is TGCGCCAGCAGCAGGGACCTCTCCTACAATGAGCAGTTCTTC.

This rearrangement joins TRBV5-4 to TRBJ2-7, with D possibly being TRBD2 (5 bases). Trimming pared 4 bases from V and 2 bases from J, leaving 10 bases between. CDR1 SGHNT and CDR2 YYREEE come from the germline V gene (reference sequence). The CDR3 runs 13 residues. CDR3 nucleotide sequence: TGTGCCAGCAGCGACGCCGGGACCTACGAGCAGTACTTC. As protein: CASSDAGTYEQYF. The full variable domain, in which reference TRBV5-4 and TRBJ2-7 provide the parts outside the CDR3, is ETGVTQSPTHLIKTRGQQVTLRCSSQSGHNTVSWYQQALGQGPQFIFQYYREEENGRGNFPPRFSGLQFPNYSSELNVNALELDDSALYLCASSDAGTYEQYFGPGTRLTVT.

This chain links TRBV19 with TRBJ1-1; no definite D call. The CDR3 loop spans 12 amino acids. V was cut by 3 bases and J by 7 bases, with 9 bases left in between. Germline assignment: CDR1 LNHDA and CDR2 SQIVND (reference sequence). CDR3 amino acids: CASSIAGVEAFF. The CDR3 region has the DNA TGTGCCAGTAGTATCGCAGGAGTTGAAGCTTTCTTT. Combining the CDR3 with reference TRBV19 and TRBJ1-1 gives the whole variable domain DGGITQSPKYLFRKEGQNVTLSCEQNLNHDAMYWYRQDPGQGLRLIYYSQIVNDFQKGDIAEGYSVSREKKESFPLTVTSAQKNPTAFYLCASSIAGVEAFFGQGTRLTVV.

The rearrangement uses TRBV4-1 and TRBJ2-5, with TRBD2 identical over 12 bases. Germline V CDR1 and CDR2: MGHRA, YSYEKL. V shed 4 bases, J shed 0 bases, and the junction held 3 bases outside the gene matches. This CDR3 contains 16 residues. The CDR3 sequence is CASSPRLAGDQETQYF. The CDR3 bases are TGCGCCAGCAGCCCCCGACTAGCGGGGGACCAAGAGACCCAGTACTTC.

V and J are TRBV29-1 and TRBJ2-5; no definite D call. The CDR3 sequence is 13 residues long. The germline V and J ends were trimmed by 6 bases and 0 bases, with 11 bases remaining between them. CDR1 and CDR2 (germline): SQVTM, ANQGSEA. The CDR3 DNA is TGCAGCGTCGGAGAGGCCTACCAAGAGACCCAGTACTTC. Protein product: CSVGEAYQETQYF.

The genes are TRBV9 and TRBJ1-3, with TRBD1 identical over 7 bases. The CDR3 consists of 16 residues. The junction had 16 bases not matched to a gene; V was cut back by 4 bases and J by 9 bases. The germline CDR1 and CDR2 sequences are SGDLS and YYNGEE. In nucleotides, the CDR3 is TGTGCCAGCAGCCCAGTTTCTACAGGGGCCAGGGGCACCATATATTTT. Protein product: CASSPVSTGARGTIYF.

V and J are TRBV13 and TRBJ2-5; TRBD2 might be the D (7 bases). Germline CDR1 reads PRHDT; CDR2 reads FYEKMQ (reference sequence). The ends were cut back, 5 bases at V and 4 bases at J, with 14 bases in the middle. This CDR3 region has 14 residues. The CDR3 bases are TGTGCCAGCAGCCCCCCCGGGGGGCGAGAGACCCAGTACTTC. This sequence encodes CASSPPGGRETQYF.

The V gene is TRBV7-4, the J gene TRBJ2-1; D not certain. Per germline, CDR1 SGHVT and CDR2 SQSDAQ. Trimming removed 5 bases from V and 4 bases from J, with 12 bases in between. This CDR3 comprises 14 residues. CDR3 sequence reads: CASSRSATYNEQFF. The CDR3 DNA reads TGTGCCAGCAGCCGAAGCGCGACATACAATGAGCAGTTCTTC.

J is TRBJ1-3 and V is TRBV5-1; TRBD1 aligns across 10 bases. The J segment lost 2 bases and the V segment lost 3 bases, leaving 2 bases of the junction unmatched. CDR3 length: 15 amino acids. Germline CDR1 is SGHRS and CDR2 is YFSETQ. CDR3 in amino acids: CASSSGQGTGNTIYF. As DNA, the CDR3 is TGCGCCAGCAGCTCGGGACAGGGGACTGGAAACACCATATATTTT.